These 26 T cell receptor beta chains share one sample of origin, sequenced in a study of blood T cells in healthy people across ages. It was with a sample-barcoded 5' primer and a J-beta primer mix that a second PCR of roughly 7 to 12 cycles was run. TCRdb re-derived calls from the 5' RACE reads in MiXCR, one entry per CDR3 protein. The sample consists of about 970,000 distinct CDR3 sequences, about 51% of them appearing once. Sequenced input: blood. The receptors derive from a woman aged 60-75 years in good health.

This rearrangement joins TRBV12-3 or TRBV12-4 to TRBJ2-7; D tentatively fits TRBD1 or TRBD2 (5 bases each). This CDR3 is 15 amino acids long. The V and J ends lost 3 bases and 0 bases respectively, with 12 bases between them. CDR3 in amino acids: CASSFGTGNSYEQYF. As DNA, the CDR3 is TGTGCCAGCAGTTTTGGGACGGGTAACTCCTACGAGCAGTACTTC.

The rearrangement links TRBV2 to TRBJ2-3, with D perhaps given as TRBD1 or TRBD2 (5 bases each). Trimming pared 10 bases from V and 6 bases from J, leaving 23 bases between. The CDR3 totals 15 residues. CDR1 is SNHLY, CDR2 FYNNEI, per germline. CDR3 in amino acids: CATSFSGAQGDTQYF. The CDR3 nucleotides read TGTGCCACCTCATTCTCCGGGGCTCAGGGCGATACGCAGTATTTT.

The J gene is TRBJ2-7, the V gene TRBV6-2 or TRBV6-3, with D perhaps assigned TRBD1 or TRBD2 (5 bases each). The CDR3 covers 12 residues. V dropped 8 bases and J dropped 3 bases, with 11 bases sitting between them. CDR1 is MNHEY and CDR2 is SVGEGT in the germline V gene. CDR3 amino acids: CASRDAVYEQYF. The CDR3 DNA reads as TGTGCCAGCCGGGACGCTGTCTACGAGCAGTACTTC.

The chain joins TRBV7-9 to TRBJ2-1; either TRBD1 or TRBD2 may supply D (5 bases each). V was clipped by 3 bases and J by 1 base, with 10 bases between them. The germline CDR1 and CDR2 sequences are SEHNR and FQNEAQ (reference sequence). The CDR3 has 15 residues. In DNA form, the CDR3 reads TGTGCCAGCAGCTTCGGGGACGTTTCCTACAATGAGCAGTTCTTC. As protein: CASSFGDVSYNEQFF.

J is TRBJ2-5 and V is TRBV5-1, with 11 positions matching TRBD1. The CDR3 covers 15 residues. The germline CDR1 and CDR2 sequences are SGHRS and YFSETQ. The V gene end was trimmed by 5 bases and the J gene end by 2 bases; junction bases not matched to a gene: 5. The CDR3 is CASRWDRGEQETQYF. The CDR3 region has the DNA TGCGCCAGCAGATGGGACAGGGGGGAACAAGAGACCCAGTACTTC.

V is TRBV29-1 and J is TRBJ2-1; TRBD1 aligns across 7 bases. The CDR3 is made up of 14 amino acids. After removal of 5 bases from V and 4 bases from J, the junction contained 8 bases not matched to a gene. Germline V gene sequence: CDR1 SQVTM, CDR2 ANQGSEA. In DNA form, the CDR3 reads TGCAGCGTTTCCGGGACAGCCTCATACAATGAGCAGTTCTTC. Protein sequence: CSVSGTASYNEQFF.

The chain couples TRBV11-3 to TRBJ2-7, with 7 bases that match TRBD1. The length of the CDR3 is 15 residues. Germline V gene sequence: CDR1 SGHNT, CDR2 YENEEA. After removal of 5 bases from V and 0 bases from J, the junction contained 7 bases not matched to a gene. The CDR3 loop is CASSAGQASSYEQYF. The CDR3 nucleotides read TGTGCCAGCAGCGCCGGACAGGCGAGCTCCTACGAGCAGTACTTC.

The rearrangement joins TRBV4-1 to TRBJ2-1, with 8 bases identical to TRBD1. Germline V gene sequence: CDR1 MGHRA, CDR2 YSYEKL. Losses at the gene ends were 3 bases for V and 8 bases for J; bases not matched to a gene: 9. The CDR3 runs to 15 residues. CDR3 region: CASSHPNQGAYEQFF. CDR3 nucleotide sequence: TGCGCCAGCAGCCATCCGAACCAGGGGGCCTATGAGCAGTTCTTC.

CDR3: CASSLVVRYNEQFF. CDR3 coding DNA: TGTGCCAGCAGCTTGGTGGTGCGGTACAATGAGCAGTTCTTC. This rearrangement joins TRBV5-5 to TRBJ2-1; D remains unclear. V lost 0 bases and J 4 bases, leaving 8 bases between the germline ends. CDR1 and CDR2 from the germline V gene are SGHKS and YYEKEE (reference sequence). CDR3 size: 14 residues.

The chain recombines TRBV6-2 or TRBV6-3 with TRBJ2-5; 9 bases fit TRBD2. The J call may be wrong; the DNA end is better matched by TRBJ2-7. CDR1 is MNHEY, CDR2 SVGEGT, per germline. The CDR3 totals 13 residues. CDR3 nucleotides: TGTGCCAGCAGGCGGGAGGGCTCCGCCGAGCAGTACTTC. Encoded protein: CASRREGSAEQYF.

The chain combines TRBV6-2 or TRBV6-3 with TRBJ2-1; the D gene is possibly TRBD2 (5 bases). Trimming took off 0 bases at V and 5 bases at J, with 14 bases between the two ends. This CDR3 is built from 16 residues. CDR1 is MNHEY and CDR2 is SVGEGT in the germline V gene. CDR3 nucleotides: TGTGCCAGCAGTTACTCTGGCGGGCCCGGGAACAATGAGCAGTTCTTC. It yields the protein CASSYSGGPGNNEQFF.

Here the CDR3 DNA reads TGTGCCAGCAGTTACTCCAGGACAGGGAAGAATTCACCCCTCCACTTT. Protein: CASSYSRTGKNSPLHF. The gene calls are TRBV6-5 and TRBJ1-6; 8 nucleotides match TRBD1. The CDR3 length is 16 residues. The V segment lost 0 bases and the J segment 7 bases; nucleotides outside the gene matches: 5. Germline V gene data show CDR1 as MNHEY and CDR2 as SVGAGI.

A note on this clonotype: At one of its ends the junction is not consistent with the germline gene, which may arise from a read error. This chain connects TRBV2 to TRBJ2-5; D uncertain. From germline, CDR1 is SNHLY and CDR2 FYNNEI. The length of the CDR3 is 12 residues. The CDR3 sequence: CTSSPLEETQYF. As DNA, the CDR3 is TGTACCAGCAGCCCCTTGGAGGAGACCCAGTACTTC.

This clonotype has a single count. The V gene is TRBV6-6, the J gene TRBJ2-7; D ambiguous. The CDR3 is made up of 14 amino acids. Trimming left V 2 bases short and J 0 bases short, with 8 bases between. The germline V gene encodes CDR1 MNHNY and CDR2 SVGAGI (reference sequence). For the CDR3, the DNA is TGTGCCAGCAGTTACACGCGGAACTCCTACGAGCAGTACTTC. Translating gives CASSYTRNSYEQYF.

The gene calls are TRBV15 and TRBJ2-7; D unresolved. The closer fit of TRBJ2-5 to the DNA end suggests the J call may be wrong. From germline, CDR1 is LNHNV and CDR2 YYDKDF (reference sequence). The CDR3 runs to 12 residues. This CDR3 is CATSRDTVTQYF. CDR3 coding DNA: TGTGCCACCAGCAGAGATACGGTGACCCAGTACTTC.

The rearrangement uses TRBV7-2 and TRBJ2-7; TRBD1 matches at 7 bases. The CDR3 length is 15 residues. The germline gives CDR1 SGHTA, CDR2 FQGNSA. V lost 7 bases and J lost 4; bases outside the gene matches: 13. The CDR3 DNA follows: TGTGCCAGCACCCCACGGAGGACAGGACAATACGAGCAGTACTTC. Residues: CASTPRRTGQYEQYF. Filled out from reference TRBV7-2 and TRBJ2-7, the complete variable domain reads GAGVSQSPSNKVTEKGKDVELRCDPISGHTALYWYRQSLGQGLEFLIYFQGNSAPDKSGLPSDRFSAERTGGSVSTLTIQRTQQEDSAVYLCASTPRRTGQYEQYFGPGTRLTVT.

This clonotype was seen a few times. This sequence joins TRBV5-1 and TRBJ1-6; D might be TRBD1 (5 bases). Trimming stripped 4 bases from V and 7 bases from J, with 18 bases between. The V gene's germline CDR1 is SGHRS and CDR2 YFSETQ. CDR3 length: 16 residues. The CDR3, as DNA: TGCGCCAGCAGCCTTCTTCCGGGGGGTAGAAATTCACCCCTCCACTTT. This encodes CASSLLPGGRNSPLHF.

A note on this clonotype: A junction end diverges from the germline sequence, so it may reflect a read error. This chain uses TRBV6-5 with TRBJ1-6; the D is unclear. Germline V gene lookup returns CDR1 MNHEY and CDR2 SVGAGI. The CDR3 contains 18 residues. The CDR3 loop reads CTSSYSVAQGSLNSPLHF. In nucleotides, the CDR3 is TGTACCAGCAGTTACTCTGTAGCTCAAGGGTCTCTTAATTCACCCCTCCACTTT.

This clonotype has a count of ten or more. The rearrangement joins TRBV28 to TRBJ2-3, with 7 bases matching TRBD2. Trimming cost V 3 bases and J 1 base; bases outside gene matches: 1. This CDR3 spans 14 amino acids. Germline-derived CDR1 and CDR2 are MDHEN and SYDVKM. The CDR3, as DNA: TGTGCCAGCAGTTTCCTAGCGGGCACAGATACGCAGTATTTT. It specifies CASSFLAGTDTQYF.

The CDR3 here is CASSSGQVNSPLHF. The CDR3, as DNA: TGTGCCAGCAGTTCTGGGCAGGTTAATTCACCCCTCCACTTT. V gene TRBV28 combines with J gene TRBJ1-6; no clear D gene. Germline CDR1 and CDR2: MDHEN and SYDVKM. V dropped 4 bases and J dropped 6 bases, with 10 bases sitting between them. CDR3 length: 14 residues.

This chain links TRBV5-1 with TRBJ2-5, with a weak D call TRBD2 (7 bases). Germline V lookup: CDR1 SGHRS, CDR2 YFSETQ. CDR3 length: 15 residues. Trimming took off 1 base at V and 2 bases at J, with 12 bases between the two ends. The CDR3 coding sequence is TGCGCCAGCAGCTTGAGGGGGGGGAGTCAAGAGACCCAGTACTTC. Translated: CASSLRGGSQETQYF. The full variable domain, with the rest looked up from reference TRBV5-1 and TRBJ2-5, is KAGVTQTPRYLIKTRGQQVTLSCSPISGHRSVSWYQQTPGQGLQFLFEYFSETQRNKGNFPGRFSGRQFSNSRSEMNVSTLELGDSALYLCASSLRGGSQETQYFGPGTRLLVL.

The gene calls are TRBV12-3 or TRBV12-4 and TRBJ1-5, with TRBD1 identical over 10 bases. Trimming removed 4 bases from V and 3 bases from J; junction bases left unmatched: 3. The CDR3 spans 15 residues. The CDR3 DNA reads TGTGCCAGCAGTTCGGGACAGGGGAACAATCAGCCCCAGCATTTT. Encoded protein: CASSSGQGNNQPQHF.

The J gene is TRBJ2-7, the V gene TRBV28; D ambiguous. Germline CDR1 MDHEN, CDR2 SYDVKM. This CDR3 contains 12 residues. Trimming left V 6 bases short and J 4 bases short, with 10 bases between. CDR3 sequence (DNA): TGTGCCAGCAGCCGGAGCTGGTACGAGCAGTACTTC. Encoded protein: CASSRSWYEQYF.

The chain links TRBV2 to TRBJ2-4, with 10 bases identical to TRBD1. Per the germline V gene, CDR1 is SNHLY and CDR2 is FYNNEI. The CDR3 length is 12 residues. The ends lost 10 bases at V and 7 bases at J; junction bases unmatched: 4. In nucleotides, the CDR3 is TGTGCCACCAGACAGGGGGCGAACATTCAGTACTTC. Translated, it gives CATRQGANIQYF.

The chain joins TRBV9 to TRBJ2-7; D is ambiguous. The CDR3 is 15 amino acids. Germline lookup yields CDR1 SGDLS and CDR2 YYNGEE. V was pared by 0 bases and J by 0 bases, with 10 bases between. The CDR3 coding sequence is TGTGCCAGCAGCGTAGGGCCCGAGAGCTCCTACGAGCAGTACTTC. This sequence encodes CASSVGPESSYEQYF.

V and J are TRBV5-1 and TRBJ2-3; TRBD1 matches at 7 bases. The V gene's germline CDR1 is SGHRS and CDR2 YFSETQ. The CDR3 covers 14 residues. V dropped 4 bases and J dropped 4; count of bases not matched to a gene: 6. This CDR3 is CASSETGFADTQYF. CDR3 sequence (DNA): TGCGCCAGCAGCGAGACAGGGTTTGCAGATACGCAGTATTTT.